This entry describes one T cell receptor beta chain. The antigen remains undetermined. Here immunoSEQ multiplex PCR was the method, and the copy in TCRdb shows in-frame clones only, minus some. The profile shows around 34,000 clones, 92% of them singletons. From germline, CDR1 is MRHNA and CDR2 SNTAGT. The length of the CDR3 is 15 residues. V lost 0 bases to trimming and J lost 2 bases, with 7 bases between them. This record comes from a study of monozygotic twins with cystic fibrosis. Overall study results and limits: Clonality was generally low (median roughly 0.0095), higher in the most severe patients. Monozygotic CF twin pairs shared significantly more nucleotide-identical clonotypes than unrelated CF individuals did.

Sequencing was done on a sample of blood. This clonotype was sampled from a girl between 2 and 10 years old with cystic fibrosis. The gene calls are TRBV6-4 and TRBJ2-2, with D uncertain. The CDR3 is CASSDSKHNTGELFF. CDR3 coding DNA: TGTGCCAGCAGTGACTCGAAACATAACACCGGGGAGCTGTTTTTT.